This T cell receptor (beta chain) was sequenced in a study of human T cells and chemical hapten exposure. V lost 8 bases and J lost 5, with 3 bases in between. The V gene's germline CDR1 is MNHNS and CDR2 SASEGT. This CDR3 region has 10 residues. The time point is: patch test 3, about 24 weeks after DPC sensitization. The treatment is: therapeutic diphenylcyclopropenone sensitization with weekly scalp DPC. Using its own MiXCR run on the RACE reads, TCRdb lists one record per CDR3 protein. There are about 190,000 distinct CDR3 sequences in the sample; around 25% occur only once, and 2% to 3% lies in the top ten.

This specimen consisted of whole blood, obtained in connection with sensitization to the hapten diphenylcyclopropenone (DPC). The chain carries TRBV6-1 and TRBJ1-4; no firm D call. The sequence was obtained from a woman aged 40 to 55 with alopecia areata. Some clones in this sample may be carry-over from other donors' samples. CDR3 loop: CASANEKLFF. DNA for the CDR3: TGTGCCAGCGCCAATGAAAAACTGTTTTTT.